The 11 T cell receptor beta chains in this list originate from one sample, sequenced in a study of human T cells and chemical hapten exposure. The sample's time point: patch test 1, 2 weeks after DPC sensitization. Noted treatment: therapeutic diphenylcyclopropenone sensitization with weekly scalp DPC. Each CDR3 protein gets one entry after TCRdb re-called the RACE reads with MiXCR. Found here are around 380,000 distinct CDR3 sequences, about 4.4% of them singletons; the top ten hold roughly 2.4%. Material: whole blood, obtained in connection with sensitization to the hapten diphenylcyclopropenone (DPC). The receptors derive from a woman in her forties or fifties with alopecia areata. Some clones in this sample may be carry-over from other donors' samples.

This clonotype was counted at least ten times. The V and J genes are TRBV11-2 and TRBJ2-7; D uncertain. The V gene lost 0 bases and the J gene lost 6 bases, with 9 bases spanning the gap. CDR1 and CDR2 from the germline V gene are SGHAT and FQNNGV. This CDR3 contains 13 residues. CDR3 amino acids: CASSLDFMTEQYF. The CDR3 DNA is TGTGCCAGCAGCTTAGATTTCATGACCGAGCAGTACTTC.

This clonotype was counted between two and nine times. The gene calls are TRBV7-2 and TRBJ2-3; 8 bases are shared with TRBD2. Unmatched junction bases numbered 3, after V lost 5 bases and J lost 2 bases. The CDR3 contains 14 residues. Germline loops: CDR1 SGHTA, CDR2 FQGNSA. DNA of the CDR3: TGTGCCAGCAGCGGAGCGGGAGCCACAGATACGCAGTATTTT. Its translation: CASSGAGATDTQYF.

The rearrangement links TRBV7-8 to TRBJ2-3; 11 bases are a match to TRBD2. This CDR3 comprises 15 residues. With V trimmed by 5 bases and J by 4 bases, 5 bases remained unmatched. Germline V CDR1 and CDR2: SGHVS, FQNEAQ. CDR3 sequence: CASSTSGSPADTQYF. CDR3 nucleotides: TGTGCCAGCAGCACTAGCGGGAGCCCGGCAGATACGCAGTATTTT.

This clonotype was seen many times. The chain links TRBV29-1 to TRBJ1-1; 10 bases match TRBD1. Germline V gene data show CDR1 as SQVTM and CDR2 as ANQGSEA. The CDR3 consists of 14 residues. The CDR3: CRTGTGVMNTEAFF. In DNA, the CDR3 is TGCAGGACCGGGACAGGGGTTATGAACACTGAAGCTTTCTTT.

The chain combines TRBV9 with TRBJ2-1; 10 nucleotides line up with TRBD2. The ends lost 4 bases at V and 7 bases at J; junction bases unmatched: 8. The CDR3 runs 15 residues. Germline values: CDR1 SGDLS, CDR2 YYNGEE. The CDR3, as DNA: TGTGCCAGCAGCATGAGCGGGGGGGCGAGGAATGAGCAGTTCTTC. Protein sequence: CASSMSGGARNEQFF.

V is TRBV4-1 and J is TRBJ2-2; tentatively, D is TRBD1 (5 bases). Trimming pared 4 bases from V and 6 bases from J, leaving 12 bases between. Germline lookup yields CDR1 MGHRA and CDR2 YSYEKL. CDR3 size: 14 residues. The CDR3 sequence: CASSPIVGAGELFF. The DNA for the CDR3 is TGCGCCAGCAGCCCCATAGTAGGGGCCGGGGAGCTGTTTTTT.

This clonotype was found many times. The CDR3 spells CASSRQATADTQYF. CDR3 coding DNA: TGTGCCAGCTCCCGCCAGGCGACTGCAGATACGCAGTATTTT. The chain employs TRBV6-5 and TRBJ2-3; D remains ambiguous. CDR1 MNHEY and CDR2 SVGAGI come from the germline V gene. This CDR3 spans 14 amino acids. Trimming cost V 8 bases and J 4 bases, with 16 bases left between them.

The sample holds many counts of this clonotype. The chain links TRBV3-1 to TRBJ1-1; 7 nucleotides line up with TRBD1. CDR1 is LGHDT and CDR2 is YNNKEL in the germline V gene (reference sequence). The junction had 4 bases not matched to a gene; V was cut back by 6 bases and J by 3 bases. This CDR3 has 13 amino acids. This CDR3 reads CASRPQGYTEAFF. DNA for the CDR3: TGTGCCAGCAGGCCACAGGGGTACACTGAAGCTTTCTTT.

The table lists this clonotype with many counts. The chain recombines TRBV29-1 with TRBJ2-2; 10 bases agree with TRBD2. V lost 6 bases to trimming and J lost 3 bases; unmatched junction nucleotides: 10. The CDR3 extends over 16 amino acids. Germline V gene lookup returns CDR1 SQVTM and CDR2 ANQGSEA. CDR3 coding DNA: TGCAGCGTCGAACCAGCGGGGGGGCGGCACACCGGGGAGCTGTTTTTT. This translates into CSVEPAGGRHTGELFF.

This clonotype has a handful of counts. This chain uses TRBV14 with TRBJ2-3; perhaps TRBD1 as D (6 bases). CDR1 and CDR2 from the germline V gene are SGHDN and FVKESK. Trimming took off 1 base at V and 5 bases at J, with 10 bases between the two ends. The CDR3 spans 14 residues. CDR3: CASSQGGGRDTQYF. DNA for the CDR3: TGTGCCAGCAGCCAAGGAGGGGGTAGAGATACGCAGTATTTT.

This clonotype was seen ten or more times. The chain employs TRBV10-3 and TRBJ1-4; tentatively, D is TRBD1 (5 bases). The CDR3 totals 12 residues. Germline CDR1 reads ENHRY; CDR2 reads SYGVKD. V was shortened by 5 bases and J by 10 bases, with 11 bases between the two germline ends. The chain's CDR3 is CAISNITGKLFF. The CDR3 DNA sequence: TGTGCCATCAGTAACATAACAGGAAAACTGTTTTTT.